Shown below are 22 T cell receptor beta chains from a single sample sequenced in a study of spatial heterogeneity in lung cancer. TCRdb ran MiXCR on the 5' RACE reads and lists one entry per CDR3 protein. The sample lists fewer than 2,500 distinct CDR3 sequences, approximately 0.99% occurring once. Study conclusions and caveats: Tracking of tumor mutation counts was seen in expanded intratumoral alpha and beta TCR counts.

Their antigens are not known. Time point defined: sample taken at primary tumor resection. The sequences come from lung tumor tissue, collected at surgery. All receptors derive from a male donor with early-stage non-small cell lung cancer.

By its share, this clonotype is medium-sized. The CDR3 loop is CASSPRRESNTEAFF. The CDR3 DNA is TGTGCCAGCTCACCACGCAGGGAAAGTAACACTGAAGCTTTCTTT. The V and J genes are TRBV18 and TRBJ1-1; tentatively, D is TRBD1 (5 bases). Trimming cost V 1 base and J 2 bases, with 11 bases left between them. From germline, CDR1 is KGHSH and CDR2 LQKENI. This CDR3 is built from 15 residues.

By frequency in the sample, this clonotype is medium-sized. This chain uses TRBV24-1 with TRBJ2-3; 7 bases fit TRBD1. The CDR3 covers 13 residues. Germline V CDR1 and CDR2: KGHDR, SFDVKD. J gave up 10 bases and V 1 base, and 4 bases lay outside the gene matches. CDR3 in amino acids: CATSDLDRVAQYF. The DNA of the CDR3 is TGTGCCACCAGTGATTTAGACAGGGTCGCGCAGTATTTT.

By frequency in the sample, this clonotype is medium-sized (0.01 to 0.1%). The gene calls are TRBV18 and TRBJ2-5, with 12 bases that match TRBD2. V was clipped by 5 bases and J by 5 bases; unmatched bases: 3. Germline values: CDR1 KGHSH, CDR2 LQKENI. The CDR3 extends over 14 amino acids. CDR3 in DNA: TGTGCCAGCTCAAGACTAGCGGGAGCTGAGACCCAGTACTTC. Its protein is CASSRLAGAETQYF.

By frequency in the sample, this clonotype is medium-sized. This rearrangement joins TRBV6-1 to TRBJ2-3; a possible D gene is TRBD1 (5 bases). Germline assignment: CDR1 MNHNS and CDR2 SASEGT. This CDR3 comprises 15 residues. Trimming removed 2 bases from V and 1 base from J, with 10 bases in between. In DNA, the CDR3 is TGTGCCAGCAGTGAACATAGCAGGGGCACAGATACGCAGTATTTT. Its translation: CASSEHSRGTDTQYF.

By its share, this clonotype is medium-sized. The V gene is TRBV6-5, the J gene TRBJ2-2; 7 bases agree with TRBD1. Trimming removed 5 bases from V and 3 bases from J; junction bases left unmatched: 6. The CDR3 spans 15 residues. CDR1 is MNHEY, CDR2 SVGAGI, per germline. The CDR3 DNA is TGTGCCAGCAGTGGACAGGACGGGTACACCGGGGAGCTGTTTTTT. This gives the protein CASSGQDGYTGELFF.

This clonotype was observed many times. A much larger clone is a single base away; this may be a read error. The J gene is TRBJ2-5, the V gene TRBV5-1; D is ambiguous. This CDR3 is built from 14 residues. Germline V gene lookup returns CDR1 SGHRS and CDR2 YFSETQ. V dropped 0 bases and J dropped 7 bases, with 13 bases sitting between them. The CDR3 region is CASSLEGRLGTQYF. The DNA for the CDR3 is TGCGCCAGCAGCTTGGAGGGCCGACTGGGGACCCAGTACTTC. Full variable domain (missing parts from reference TRBV5-1 and TRBJ2-5): KAGVTQTPRYLIKTRGQQVTLSCSPISGHRSVSWYQQTPGQGLQFLFEYFSETQRNKGNFPGRFSGRQFSNSRSEMNVSTLELGDSALYLCASSLEGRLGTQYFGPGTRLLVL.

This clonotype is medium-sized by share. This chain links TRBV24-1 with TRBJ2-2; no clear D. The germline V gene encodes CDR1 KGHDR and CDR2 SFDVKD. The CDR3 is 15 amino acids. Trimming cost V 6 bases and J 0 bases, with 10 bases left between them. In DNA, the CDR3 is TGTGCCACCAGTTCGAGACGTTCGAACACCGGGGAGCTGTTTTTT. Translation gives CATSSRRSNTGELFF.

This clonotype was observed at least ten times. This chain uses TRBV25-1 with TRBJ2-5, with unresolved D. Trimming left V 5 bases short and J 0 bases short, with 10 bases between. The CDR3 sequence is 14 residues long. CDR1 and CDR2 (germline): MGHDK, SYGVNS. Here the CDR3 reads CASSSLGYQETQYF. The CDR3 DNA reads as TGTGCCAGCAGTTCCCTCGGCTACCAAGAGACCCAGTACTTC.

By proportion, this clonotype is medium-sized. The chain carries TRBV5-1 and TRBJ1-2; D uncertain. The CDR3 is 12 amino acids. Trimming took off 0 bases at V and 8 bases at J, with 8 bases between the two ends. In germline, CDR1 is SGHRS, CDR2 YFSETQ. The CDR3 reads CASSLESTGYTF. The CDR3, as DNA: TGCGCCAGCAGCTTGGAAAGCACAGGCTACACCTTC.

This clonotype was counted at least ten times. This could be a read error, since a much larger clone is one nucleotide away. The gene calls are TRBV9 and TRBJ2-5; 8 nucleotides match TRBD1. The V gene's germline CDR1 is SGDLS and CDR2 YYNGEE. The CDR3 consists of 15 residues. The junction had 6 bases not matched to a gene; V was cut back by 3 bases and J by 2 bases. The CDR3 loop reads CASSEGQVRQETQYF. The CDR3 bases are TGTGCCAGCAGCGAGGGACAGGTGCGTCAAGAGACCCAGTACTTC.

This clonotype is deemed medium-sized. V usage is TRBV29-1 and J usage is TRBJ2-5, with D perhaps matching TRBD1 (6 bases). The germline gives CDR1 SQVTM, CDR2 ANQGSEA. The length of the CDR3 is 14 residues. Trimming left V 6 bases short and J 2 bases short, with 16 bases between. The CDR3 loop is CSVTSGTSQETQYF. DNA of the CDR3: TGCAGCGTCACCTCCGGGACATCACAAGAGACCCAGTACTTC.

In its sample, this clonotype was seen many times. V gene TRBV6-6 combines with J gene TRBJ1-1, with a tentative D call TRBD1 (6 bases). Germline V gives CDR1 MNHNY, CDR2 SVGAGI (reference sequence). V lost 4 bases and J lost 4, with 19 bases in between. The CDR3 totals 16 residues. CDR3 sequence (DNA): TGTGCCAGCAGTTTCTATGCGGGGCGGGGGGCCACTGAAGCTTTCTTT. It is translated as CASSFYAGRGATEAFF.

In this sample, this clonotype is medium-sized. The chain couples TRBV6-4 to TRBJ2-3; D tentatively fits TRBD1 or TRBD2 (6 bases each). V was trimmed by 0 bases and J by 5 bases, leaving 18 bases between them. This CDR3 is built from 17 residues. Germline V gene lookup returns CDR1 MRHNA and CDR2 SNTAGT. Here the CDR3 DNA reads TGTGCCAGCAGTGACTCAAGCGGAGGGGGTTCCGTAGATACGCAGTATTTT. Translating gives CASSDSSGGGSVDTQYF.

Sample share makes this clonotype medium-sized. CDR3 amino acids: CASSQRGGDTQYF. Here the CDR3 DNA reads TGTGCCAGCAGCCAACGGGGTGGAGATACGCAGTATTTT. The chain is built from TRBV7-9 and TRBJ2-3, with D possibly TRBD2 on 5 matching bases. V gave up 5 bases and J gave up 5 bases, with 11 bases separating them. The CDR3 length is 13 residues. Germline V gene sequence: CDR1 SEHNR, CDR2 FQNEAQ (reference sequence).

This clonotype was counted ten times or more. The J gene is TRBJ1-1, the V gene TRBV20-1; D is perhaps TRBD1 (5 bases). This CDR3 contains 15 residues. Germline V gives CDR1 DFQATT, CDR2 SNEGSKA (reference sequence). The V end was cut by 0 bases, the J end by 3 bases, with 14 bases between. The CDR3 region is CSARDKKGYDTEAFF. The CDR3, as DNA: TGCAGTGCTAGAGATAAAAAGGGGTATGACACTGAAGCTTTCTTT.

This clonotype is labeled as medium-sized. The chain uses TRBV2 and TRBJ2-7; D remains unclear. V shed 8 bases and J shed 0 bases, with 5 bases lying between them. This CDR3 spans 11 amino acids. Germline CDR1 SNHLY, CDR2 FYNNEI. Written as DNA, the CDR3 is TGTGCCAGCTCGAGCTCCTACGAGCAGTACTTC. Amino acids: CASSSSYEQYF.

V gene TRBV2 combines with J gene TRBJ1-2; D is uncertain. Deletions cut 3 bases from V and 6 bases from J, with 2 bases between. This CDR3 has 10 amino acids. The germline V gene has CDR1 SNHLY and CDR2 FYNNEI. For the CDR3, the DNA is TGTGCCAGCAGTGATAATGGCTACACCTTC. It is translated as CASSDNGYTF.

In its sample, this clonotype is medium-sized. This chain uses TRBV21-1 with TRBJ2-1; whether TRBD2, the table's D call, matches the DNA was not checked. TRBV21-1 is a pseudogene segment. The CDR3 consists of 15 residues. CDR3 nucleotide sequence: TGTGCCAGCAGCAGGCTAGCGGGGTCGCCAGGTGAGCAGTTCTTC. Its protein product is CASSRLAGSPGEQFF.

In its sample, this clonotype is medium-sized. The V gene is TRBV9, the J gene TRBJ2-3; tentatively, D is TRBD1 (6 bases). This CDR3 contains 15 residues. Germline V CDR1 and CDR2: SGDLS, YYNGEE. Between the trimmed V and J ends, which lost 0 bases and 3 bases, there was a span of 11 bases. CDR3 DNA sequence: TGTGCCAGCAGCGTAGTGAAGGGGGAAACAGATACGCAGTATTTT. Its translation is CASSVVKGETDTQYF.

This clonotype has at least ten counts. The chain is built from TRBV5-4 and TRBJ2-5; D possibly matches TRBD1 or TRBD2 (6 bases each). This CDR3 is 14 amino acids long. In germline, CDR1 is SGHNT, CDR2 YYREEE (reference sequence). Trimming shortened V by 1 base and J by 5 bases, and 12 bases separated the two germline ends. The CDR3 nucleotides are TGTGCCAGCAGCTTGCGGGGGCTCGGGGAGACCCAGTACTTC. This sequence encodes CASSLRGLGETQYF.

This clonotype is labeled as medium-sized. V is TRBV5-4 and J is TRBJ2-3, with D unresolved. CDR1 SGHNT and CDR2 YYREEE come from the germline V gene (reference sequence). This CDR3 comprises 14 residues. V was pared by 1 base and J by 1 base, with 7 bases between. Here the CDR3 DNA reads TGTGCCAGCAGCTTGATCCAGGGCACAGATACGCAGTATTTT. Translating gives CASSLIQGTDTQYF.

In its sample, this clonotype is medium-sized. The DNA for the CDR3 is TGTGCCAGCAGTCCTATACAGGGCCCTGAAGCTTTCTTT. As protein: CASSPIQGPEAFF. The chain couples TRBV7-6 to TRBJ1-1; D perhaps matches TRBD1 (6 bases). The V end lost 6 bases, the J end lost 6 bases, and 14 bases lay between the germline ends. The CDR3 is 13 amino acids. Germline V gene lookup returns CDR1 SGHVS and CDR2 FNYEAQ.